The present T cell receptor (beta chain) was sequenced within a study of blood T cells in healthy people across ages. Whole-study findings and limits: Naive CD4+ cells and diversity were both higher in long-lived donors than in aged donors.

With regard to this clonotype: What it binds is not known.

The authors ran a second PCR of roughly 7 to 11 cycles using a sample-barcoded 5' primer and a J-beta primer mix. Every single cDNA molecule received a tag from a template-switch adaptor with 12 random nucleotides. TCRdb independently ran MiXCR on the 5' RACE reads; one entry per CDR3 protein. The sample has roughly 1,300,000 distinct CDR3 sequences; approximately 59% are singletons. Sequenced material: blood. The sequence came from a man between 18 and 29 years old in good health.

CDR3 coding DNA: TGTGCCATCAGTGAGAGGGTTCCTAGCAATCAGCCCCAGCATTTT. Protein sequence: CAISERVPSNQPQHF. J is TRBJ1-5 and V is TRBV10-3, with D uncertain. CDR1 is ENHRY, CDR2 SYGVKD, per germline. The CDR3 has 15 residues. Trimming cost V 2 bases and J 0 bases, with 8 bases left between them.